Below are 20 T cell receptor beta chains sequenced from a single sample in a study of cytomegalovirus exposure and HLA in healthy donors. With 60 Vbeta and 13 Jbeta primers, the PCR was carried out. Assay: immunoSEQ multiplex PCR; the TCRdb copy retains only in-frame clones and omits some. The table records under 200,000 clones, 75% of them present only once. The sequencing sample was made of PBMCs. The receptors were sampled from a male donor in good health and CMV-seronegative.

This chain joins TRBV7-9 and TRBJ2-4, with 8 bases fitting TRBD1. J was trimmed by 8 bases and V by 4 bases; bases with no gene match: 1. CDR1 and CDR2 from the germline V gene are SEHNR and FQNEAQ (reference sequence). The CDR3 has 12 amino acids. The CDR3 region is CASSYRGDIQYF. The CDR3 nucleotides are TGTGCCAGCAGCTACAGGGGGGACATTCAGTACTTC. Supplemented by reference TRBV7-9 and TRBJ2-4, the full variable domain reads DTGVSQNPRHKITKRGQNVTFRCDPISEHNRLYWYRQTLGQGPEFLTYFQNEAQLEKSRLLSDRFSAERPKGSFSTLEIQRTEQGDSAMYLCASSYRGDIQYFGAGTRLSVL.

This chain connects TRBV4-1 to TRBJ2-3, with a tentative D call TRBD1 (6 bases). The germline CDR1 and CDR2 sequences are MGHRA and YSYEKL. This CDR3 comprises 13 residues. Trimming pared 6 bases from V and 3 bases from J, leaving 10 bases between. CDR3 coding DNA: TGCGCCAGCAGTCCAACAGGGACAGATACGCAGTATTTT. Translation: CASSPTGTDTQYF.

The chain is built from TRBV5-1 and TRBJ2-7; tentatively, D is TRBD1 (6 bases). Germline V lookup: CDR1 SGHRS, CDR2 YFSETQ. V gave up 0 bases and J gave up 4 bases, with 14 bases separating them. CDR3 length equals 15 residues. The CDR3 loop reads CASSLGAGDMYEQYF. The DNA of the CDR3 is TGCGCCAGCAGCTTGGGTGCAGGGGACATGTACGAGCAGTACTTC. Using reference TRBV5-1 and TRBJ2-7 for the parts outside the CDR3, the full variable domain is KAGVTQTPRYLIKTRGQQVTLSCSPISGHRSVSWYQQTPGQGLQFLFEYFSETQRNKGNFPGRFSGRQFSNSRSEMNVSTLELGDSALYLCASSLGAGDMYEQYFGPGTRLTVT.

The chain uses TRBV15 and TRBJ2-7, with 7 bases aligning to TRBD1. The V and J ends lost 5 bases and 2 bases, in that order; junction bases with no gene match: 9. Germline-derived CDR1 and CDR2 are LNHNV and YYDKDF (reference sequence). The CDR3 length is 15 residues. CDR3 sequence reads: CATSEETGAAYEQYF. The CDR3 bases are TGTGCCACCAGCGAGGAAACAGGGGCCGCCTACGAGCAGTACTTC.

Notes on this clone: A read error may produce the germline difference seen at one junction end. The gene calls are TRBV7-9 and TRBJ1-5; weak D call: TRBD1 (5 bases). The CDR3 is made up of 17 amino acids. Germline V gene sequence: CDR1 SEHNR, CDR2 FQNEAQ (reference sequence). The CDR3 DNA reads TGTTCCAGCAGCTTAGGGAATCGACAGTATAGCAATCAGCCCCAGCATTTT. It translates to CSSSLGNRQYSNQPQHF.

The CDR3 DNA reads TGTGCCAGCAGTGAGCGGGACACCGGGGAGCTGTTTTTT. Amino acids: CASSERDTGELFF. The gene calls are TRBV6-4 and TRBJ2-2, with D perhaps TRBD2 (5 bases). CDR3 size: 13 residues. The germline V and J ends were trimmed by 3 bases and 3 bases, with 5 bases remaining between them. Germline CDR1 is MRHNA and CDR2 is SNTAGT.

This chain uses TRBV7-9 with TRBJ1-1; 8 positions match TRBD1. The CDR3 is 16 amino acids. Losses at the gene ends were 1 base for V and 5 bases for J; bases not matched to a gene: 9. Looked up from germline, CDR1 is SEHNR and CDR2 is FQNEAQ (reference sequence). Here the CDR3 reads CASSLDSSGGRTEAFF. The CDR3 DNA sequence: TGTGCCAGCAGCTTAGACAGTTCAGGGGGCAGGACTGAAGCTTTCTTT. The whole variable domain, filled in from reference TRBV7-9 and TRBJ1-1, reads DTGVSQNPRHKITKRGQNVTFRCDPISEHNRLYWYRQTLGQGPEFLTYFQNEAQLEKSRLLSDRFSAERPKGSFSTLEIQRTEQGDSAMYLCASSLDSSGGRTEAFFGQGTRLTVV.

The CDR3 nucleotides read TGTGCCAGCTCCGGGACAGGGTTCCCTGGAAACACCATATATTTT. Its protein product is CASSGTGFPGNTIYF. The V call is TRBV19, the J call TRBJ1-3, with TRBD1 identical over 9 bases. The CDR3 covers 15 residues. From germline, CDR1 is LNHDA and CDR2 SQIVND (reference sequence). V trimming: 9 bases; J trimming: 2 bases; junction bases outside the gene matches: 8.

A single count supports this clone. The chain uses TRBV2 and TRBJ2-2; 8 bases map to TRBD2. The germline V gene encodes CDR1 SNHLY and CDR2 FYNNEI. CDR3 length: 14 amino acids. Losses at the gene ends were 8 bases for V and 6 bases for J; bases not matched to a gene: 8. CDR3 DNA: TGTGCCAGCTTCCCCTACGGGGGGGCCGGGGAGCTGTTTTTT. The encoded protein is CASFPYGGAGELFF.

The chain carries TRBV12-2 and TRBJ2-5; the tabulated D call, TRBD2, remains unverified against the DNA. TRBV12-2 is noted as a pseudogene. This CDR3 comprises 22 residues. In DNA, the CDR3 is TGTGCAAGTCGCTCGCCCGGGCGTTTCCCCTTTCCACTTGGAGGGATTCAAGAGACCCAGTACTTC. It specifies CASRSPGRFPFPLGGIQETQYF.

This clone has a single count. This sequence joins TRBV4-1 and TRBJ2-7; TRBD1 matches at 12 bases. Trimming at V came to 4 bases and at J to 7 bases, leaving 5 bases not matched to a gene. The CDR3 contains 14 residues. CDR1 and CDR2 (germline): MGHRA, YSYEKL. CDR3 coding DNA: TGCGCCAGCAGCCTGGGACAGGGGGCTGGAGAGCAGTACTTC. This gives the protein CASSLGQGAGEQYF.

The chain has TRBV14 and TRBJ1-3; TRBD1 aligns across 7 bases. This CDR3 region has 16 residues. Germline-derived CDR1 and CDR2 are SGHDN and FVKESK. After removal of 1 base from V and 4 bases from J, the junction contained 7 bases not matched to a gene. The DNA of the CDR3 is TGTGCCAGCAGCCAAGGAGACAGGGCTTTCGGAAACACCATATATTTT. Protein sequence: CASSQGDRAFGNTIYF.

The gene calls are TRBV5-1 and TRBJ1-5, with 7 bases aligning to TRBD1. The length of the CDR3 is 14 residues. The V and J ends lost 4 bases and 5 bases, in that order; junction bases with no gene match: 6. The germline V gene has CDR1 SGHRS and CDR2 YFSETQ. The CDR3 coding sequence is TGCGCCAGCAGCACCGGGACAGACCATCAGCCCCAGCATTTT. It encodes CASSTGTDHQPQHF.

The chain couples TRBV7-2 to TRBJ2-1; 9 bases are shared with TRBD1. Germline-derived CDR1 and CDR2 are SGHTA and FQGNSA. There are 15 residues in the CDR3. V lost 6 bases and J lost 9; bases outside the gene matches: 12. In DNA, the CDR3 is TGTGCCAGCAGTTACGGACAGGGGCGAGGATCTGAGCAGTTCTTC. As protein: CASSYGQGRGSEQFF.

V is TRBV6-5 and J is TRBJ1-1, with TRBD1 matching 8 bases. The V segment lost 7 bases and the J segment 5 bases; nucleotides outside the gene matches: 9. Per the germline V gene, CDR1 is MNHEY and CDR2 is SVGAGI. This CDR3 is built from 14 residues. The CDR3 sequence: CASKAGGRETEAFF. The CDR3 region has the DNA TGTGCCAGCAAGGCAGGGGGCAGGGAGACTGAAGCTTTCTTT.

Here the CDR3 reads CASRGTGDYEQYF. The CDR3 DNA reads TGTGCCAGCAGAGGGACAGGGGACTACGAGCAGTACTTC. The chain employs TRBV5-6 and TRBJ2-7; the match to TRBD1 covers 10 bases. The CDR3 extends over 13 amino acids. The ends lost 5 bases at V and 3 bases at J; junction bases unmatched: 2. Germline V gene sequence: CDR1 SGHDT, CDR2 YYEEEE.

The CDR3 reads CASSPPGQRNQPQHF. The DNA of the CDR3 is TGTGCCAGCAGTCCACCGGGACAGCGGAATCAGCCCCAGCATTTT. The rearrangement uses TRBV6-6 and TRBJ1-5, with 7 bases identical to TRBD1. The V gene end was trimmed by 5 bases and the J gene end by 4 bases; junction bases not matched to a gene: 8. Per germline, CDR1 MNHNY and CDR2 SVGAGI (reference sequence). The CDR3 length is 15 residues.

This clone ranks as medium-sized (0.01 to 0.1%). The chain links TRBV5-8 to TRBJ2-2, with D possibly matching TRBD1 (5 bases). The CDR3 has 15 residues. Germline CDR1 and CDR2: SGHTS and YDEGEE. The V gene lost 0 bases and the J gene lost 9 bases, with 15 bases spanning the gap. The CDR3 protein is CASSLATGSLRELFF. In nucleotides, the CDR3 is TGTGCCAGCAGCTTGGCAACAGGTAGCCTCCGGGAGCTGTTTTTT.

The gene calls are TRBV6-5 and TRBJ1-1; 8 bases are a match to TRBD1. Germline CDR1 MNHEY, CDR2 SVGAGI. The V segment lost 6 bases and the J segment 4 bases; nucleotides outside the gene matches: 4. This CDR3 has 13 residues. DNA for the CDR3: TGTGCCAGCAGCCAACAGGGGGGCACTGAAGCTTTCTTT. Protein: CASSQQGGTEAFF.

The table lists this clone with a few counts. The chain links TRBV6-4 to TRBJ1-1; TRBD1 matches 7 bases. Losses at the gene ends were 0 bases for V and 5 bases for J; bases not matched to a gene: 6. The CDR3 has 15 residues. The germline V gene encodes CDR1 MRHNA and CDR2 SNTAGT. For the CDR3, the DNA is TGTGCCAGCAGTGACTCGGGCAGGGGGAGAACTGAAGCTTTCTTT. As protein: CASSDSGRGRTEAFF.